Listed below are T cell receptor beta chains from one sample, sequenced in a study of identical twins. MiXCR, run by TCRdb on the 5' RACE reads, gives a single entry per CDR3 protein. Found here are around 690,000 distinct CDR3 sequences, about 20% of them singletons; the top ten hold 4% to 5.5%. This sample was also put to use in a study of T cells expressing NK-cell markers.

Sequenced input: PBMCs. These receptors were taken from a woman in her late teens or twenties in good health. Each CDR3 is given without its conserved first and last residue. Fields, in order: J gene, V gene, CDR3 protein.

J: TRBJ2-1
V: TRBV29-1
CDR3: SPGTALEQF

J: TRBJ2-5
V: TRBV20-1
CDR3: SAPLGWETQY

J: TRBJ2-1
V: TRBV5-1
CDR3: ASSLVAGEYNEQF

J: TRBJ2-7
V: TRBV10-2
CDR3: ASSEPSGGGYEQY

J: TRBJ1-5
V: TRBV29-1
CDR3: SVGGGTNQPQH

J: TRBJ2-3
V: TRBV14
CDR3: ASSQETTDTQY

J: TRBJ2-5
V: TRBV12-3/TRBV12-4
CDR3: ASSLGVAGGRKTQY

J: TRBJ2-1
V: TRBV20-1
CDR3: SASGGAAYNEQF

J: TRBJ1-2
V: TRBV12-3/TRBV12-4
CDR3: ASTWGRLGYT

J: TRBJ2-3
V: TRBV20-1
CDR3: SAPSGSDTQY

J: TRBJ2-3
V: TRBV18
CDR3: ASSQTVVGTDTQY

J: TRBJ2-3
V: TRBV7-9
CDR3: ASSSPNAKDTQY

J: TRBJ1-6
V: TRBV20-1
CDR3: SATGRVYNSPLH

J: TRBJ2-2
V: TRBV7-8
CDR3: ASPLGNTGELF

J: TRBJ1-6
V: TRBV9
CDR3: ASSVDGQGVSPLH

J: TRBJ1-2
V: TRBV6-1
CDR3: ASSDVGAGDYGYT

J: TRBJ2-3
V: TRBV7-7
CDR3: ASSITGHGTDTQY

J: TRBJ2-5
V: TRBV14
CDR3: ASSLFGTSPETQY

J: TRBJ1-2
V: TRBV10-3
CDR3: ANRGQGKDGYT

J: TRBJ1-2
V: TRBV29-1
CDR3: SVARQRPHGYT

J: TRBJ2-7
V: TRBV27
CDR3: ASSPTLTGEQY

J: TRBJ2-1
V: TRBV19
CDR3: ASSTGTSGADEQF

J: TRBJ2-7
V: TRBV20-1
CDR3: SARDLRRGGFSEQY

J: TRBJ1-1
V: TRBV12-3/TRBV12-4
CDR3: ASGPSLYTEAF

J: TRBJ2-7
V: TRBV10-2
CDR3: ASSESILAGPRSYEQY

J: TRBJ1-2
V: TRBV7-2
CDR3: ASSSLGDRPYGYT

J: TRBJ2-1
V: TRBV5-1
CDR3: ASSLGLLAGGNEQF

J: TRBJ2-2
V: TRBV7-2
CDR3: ASSSQMGYTGELF

J: TRBJ2-7
V: TRBV3-1
CDR3: ASSHSTYEQY

J: TRBJ2-7
V: TRBV4-2
CDR3: ASSQGQGASYEQY

J: TRBJ1-3
V: TRBV4-3
CDR3: ASSDRQGTGNTIY

J: TRBJ1-6
V: TRBV20-1
CDR3: SARPATGNSPLH

J: TRBJ1-6
V: TRBV20-1
CDR3: SARQAGRDTLH

J: TRBJ2-7
V: TRBV20-1
CDR3: SATKETQRGEQY

J: TRBJ1-1
V: TRBV12-3/TRBV12-4
CDR3: ASSLRVAGHEAF

J: TRBJ1-1
V: TRBV3-1
CDR3: ASRESNTEAF

J: TRBJ1-6
V: TRBV12-3/TRBV12-4
CDR3: ASSLIGSPLH

J: .
V: TRBV12-3/TRBV12-4
CDR3: ASSPGLAETQY

J: TRBJ2-2
V: TRBV12-3/TRBV12-4
CDR3: ASSRGAGAGELF

J: TRBJ1-2
V: TRBV12-3/TRBV12-4
CDR3: ASSQSGVNYGYT

J: TRBJ2-7
V: TRBV4-3
CDR3: ASSQDRSTEQY

J: TRBJ2-3
V: TRBV21-1
CDR3: ASSRPGTQGSDTQY

J: TRBJ1-5
V: TRBV4-1
CDR3: ASSQGTVTSNQPQH

J: TRBJ2-4
V: TRBV12-3/TRBV12-4
CDR3: ASSLGQGARAKNIQY

J: TRBJ2-3
V: TRBV29-1
CDR3: SVMPGHQY

J: TRBJ2-7
V: TRBV4-1
CDR3: ASSQVAESLFYEQY

J: TRBJ1-4
V: TRBV12-3/TRBV12-4
CDR3: ASSPRAVATNEKLF

J: TRBJ2-7
V: TRBV6-5
CDR3: ASRDTGKQY

J: TRBJ2-1
V: TRBV7-9
CDR3: ASSSSSVNEQF

J: TRBJ2-1
V: TRBV20-1
CDR3: SALPGLVSNEQF

J: TRBJ1-3
V: TRBV29-1
CDR3: SVSGPTNTIY

J: TRBJ2-5
V: TRBV3-1
CDR3: ASSPGQGRGNQETQY

J: TRBJ2-7
V: TRBV5-1
CDR3: ASSPQTGGVHEQY

J: TRBJ1-1
V: TRBV2
CDR3: ASSVSGQGNTEAF

J: TRBJ2-1
V: TRBV19
CDR3: ASSIRPSGTNEQF

J: TRBJ2-1
V: TRBV20-1
CDR3: SARGQAGGYNEQF

J: TRBJ1-3
V: TRBV7-8
CDR3: ASSLVGYSGNTIY

J: TRBJ1-1
V: TRBV6-1
CDR3: ASRVGNRGLRAF

J: TRBJ2-7
V: TRBV4-3
CDR3: ASSQDTGGSYEQY

J: TRBJ1-4
V: TRBV12-3/TRBV12-4
CDR3: ASTVGWDEKLF